There are a few counts of the clone carrying this TCR beta chain. The antigen is not known. Data came from immunoSEQ multiplex PCR; TCRdb stores just in-frame clones and leaves some out. The data show approximately 84,000 clones, 86% seen once. The sample originates from a study of cytotoxic CD8 clonotypes in ibrutinib-treated CLL. Study-wide context: Per sample, productive templates averaged around 250,000 and productive rearrangements averaged approximately 87,000.

Whole-study findings and limits: Before falling back toward baseline at progression, clonality had risen at the time of ibrutinib response. Sustained-remission and progressing patients were not sampled at matched times.

Germline values: CDR1 LNHDA, CDR2 SQIVND (reference sequence). The V end was cut by 3 bases, the J end by 6 bases, with 11 bases between. CDR3 length: 13 residues. The origin of this receptor is a human donor with chronic lymphocytic leukemia. Sequencing used PBMCs, obtained before ibrutinib treatment. The chain recombines TRBV19 with TRBJ1-2; no reliable D call. The CDR3 here is CASSIGENNGYTF. CDR3 DNA sequence: TGTGCCAGTAGTATCGGGGAAAACAATGGCTACACCTTC.